The 32 T cell receptor beta chains below all came from one sample that was sequenced in a study of CD8+ T cells in alopecia areata. The authors sorted pooled cutaneous lymph node cells using CD4, CD8alpha, NKG2D, NKG2ACE and other markers. The authors extracted RNA and reverse transcribed it into cDNA as the sequencing template. Only in-frame clones appear in the TCRdb table, and some are missing; sequencing was by immunoSEQ multiplex PCR. Captured here are 200,000 to 300,000 clones, none seen once; the top ten comprise approximately 1.2%. Material for sequencing was CD4+ T cells sorted from a lymph node. These receptors all stem from a C3H/HeJ mouse with alopecia areata. The strain's MHC haplotype is H2-k.

This clone has a handful of counts. These gene names are mouse names. From the germline J gene comes the end of the CDR3, since the read stops 3 residues before it. The chain is built from TRBV31 and TRBJ1-6; weak D call: TRBD1 (6 bases). TRBJ1-6 is an ORF; its function is uncertain. The CDR3 sequence is 15 residues long. Deletions cut 0 bases from V and 6 bases from J, with 12 bases between. CDR1 and CDR2 from the germline V gene are GKSSPN and SITVG. CDR3 amino acids: CAWSLTGRTNSPLYF. The covered CDR3 bases are TGTGCCTGGAGTCTAACAGGGAGAACTAATTCGCCC.

This clone was recorded a few times. Mouse names are used for the genes. Sequencing ends 4 residues short of the CDR3 end; the germline J gene provides the rest. Additional DNA sequences in this sample encode the identical CDR3. The V call is TRBV19, the J call TRBJ2-2, with 7 bases identical to TRBD1. There are 15 residues in the CDR3. The trim removed 5 bases at V and 0 bases at J, leaving 4 bases unmatched. CDR1 and CDR2 from the germline V gene are FNHDT and SITEND (reference sequence). This CDR3 is CASSRQGPNTGQLYF. The CDR3 bases that were read are TGTGCCAGCAGCAGACAGGGTCCAAACACCGGG. The full variable domain, its missing parts supplied by reference TRBV19 and TRBJ2-2, is GGIITQTPKFLIGQEGQKLTLKCQQNFNHDTMYWYRQDSGKGLRLIYYSITENDLQKGDLSEGYDASREKKSSFSLTVTSAQKNEMAVFLCASSRQGPNTGQLYFGEGSKLTVL.

Only a few counts were recorded for this clone. The gene symbols are mouse symbols. With the read ending 4 residues before the CDR3 end, the germline J gene is used to fill in that end. This chain uses TRBV19 with TRBJ2-3; 14 bases align to TRBD2. Germline-derived CDR1 and CDR2 are FNHDT and SITEND (reference sequence). J gave up 0 bases and V 5 bases, and 8 bases lay outside the gene matches. CDR3 size: 18 residues. Here the CDR3 reads CASSPRDWGGWSAETLYF. The part of the CDR3 DNA that was read is TGTGCCAGCAGCCCCCGGGACTGGGGGGGCTGGAGTGCAGAA.

This clone was found many times. Gene names denote mouse genes. The read terminates 4 residues before the CDR3 end, so the remaining end is supplied by the germline J gene. The chain recombines TRBV1 with TRBJ1-2, with 7 bases aligning to TRBD1. The CDR3 has 14 residues. J was trimmed by 4 bases and V by 1 base; bases with no gene match: 3. Per the germline V gene, CDR1 is NSQYPW and CDR2 is LRSPGD (reference sequence). This chain's CDR3 is CTCSAVQGSSDYTF. The sequenced part of the CDR3 DNA is TGCACCTGCAGTGCAGTACAGGGGAGCTCC.

A note on this clone: All gene names here are mouse names. Partial CDR3 DNA: TGTGCCAGCAGTGCACAGGGGGCCCAAGAC. Protein: CASSAQGAQD. The whole CDR3 protein is CASSAQGAQDTQYF. The chain recombines TRBV13-1 with TRBJ2-5; 9 bases map to TRBD1. The read ends 4 residues before the CDR3 terminus; that terminus is restored from the germline J gene. This CDR3 has 14 residues. In germline, CDR1 is NSHNY, CDR2 SYGAGN. Trimming took 3 bases from V and 2 from J; bases not matched to a gene: 1.

Comments on this clone: Gene names follow the mouse nomenclature. Sequencing ends 4 residues short of the CDR3 end; the germline J gene provides the rest. Other nucleotide sequences in the sample specify the same CDR3. This chain uses TRBV13-2 with TRBJ1-2; D is possibly TRBD1 (5 bases). The CDR3 is 14 amino acids. Between the trimmed V and J ends, which lost 0 bases and 3 bases, there was a span of 9 bases. Germline CDR1 is NNHNN and CDR2 is SYGAGS (reference sequence). The CDR3 is CASGDARGDSDYTF. CDR3 DNA, as far as it was read: TGTGCCAGCGGTGATGCAAGGGGAGACTCC.

This clone was picked up a small number of times. Gene names and germline refer to mouse. The read terminates 4 residues before the CDR3 end, so the remaining end is supplied by the germline J gene. Different DNA sequences within this sample yield the same CDR3. The chain joins TRBV19 to TRBJ2-1; 10 bases fit TRBD2. The length of the CDR3 is 15 residues. J was trimmed by 1 base and V by 4 bases; bases with no gene match: 2. CDR1 and CDR2 (germline): FNHDT, SITEND (reference sequence). The CDR3 loop is CASSLTGGNYAEQFF. The part of the CDR3 DNA that was read is TGTGCCAGCAGTCTGACTGGGGGGAACTATGCT.

This clone has just a few counts. Mouse names are used for the genes. Read sequence stops 4 residues before the CDR3 end, and the germline J gene provides the missing end. This chain connects TRBV1 to TRBJ2-3, with 10 bases matching TRBD2. Germline CDR1 NSQYPW, CDR2 LRSPGD (reference sequence). The CDR3 spans 15 residues. V trimming: 5 bases; J trimming: 4 bases; junction bases outside the gene matches: 6. CDR3 loop: CTCSTDWGASETLYF. The part of the CDR3 DNA that was read is TGCACCTGCAGTACTGACTGGGGGGCCTCAGAA.

This clone appeared a few times. Gene names denote mouse genes. The sequenced fragment ends 4 residues before the CDR3 boundary, so the rest is inferred from the germline J gene. V and J are TRBV13-1 and TRBJ2-4, with 7 bases lining up with TRBD2. CDR1 NSHNY and CDR2 SYGAGN come from the germline V gene. This CDR3 comprises 15 residues. CDR3 bases read: TGTGCCAGCAGTGATCGGGGGGGATGGGGAAAC. Its protein is CASSDRGGWGN. The entire CDR3 protein reads CASSDRGGWGNTLYF.

Comments on this clone: The gene names given are mouse names. The read terminates 4 residues before the CDR3 end, so the remaining end is supplied by the germline J gene. The V and J genes are TRBV1 and TRBJ2-5; the D gene is possibly TRBD2 (6 bases). This CDR3 is 14 amino acids long. Deletions cut 6 bases from V and 0 bases from J, with 10 bases between. From germline, CDR1 is NSQYPW and CDR2 LRSPGD (reference sequence). Here the CDR3 reads CTCRTGPNQDTQYF. CDR3 bases read: TGCACCTGCAGAACTGGGCCTAACCAAGAC.

In this sample, this clone turned up a few times. Gene names and germline refer to mouse. The CDR3 extends 4 residues past the end of the read, so its final part is completed from the germline J gene. Other nucleotide sequences in the sample specify the same CDR3. The chain recombines TRBV13-1 with TRBJ2-5; D is perhaps TRBD1 (6 bases). V was trimmed by 5 bases and J by 2 bases, leaving 12 bases between them. CDR1 and CDR2 (germline): NSHNY, SYGAGN. The CDR3 spans 14 residues. CDR3 amino acids: CASSPGTIQDTQYF. Partial CDR3 DNA: TGTGCCAGCAGCCCCGGGACAATCCAAGAC.

This clone was seen a handful of times. The genes and germline here are from mouse. CDR3 bases read: TGCACCTGCAGTGCAGCGGCAGGGCCCTATAATTCGCCC. Protein: CTCSAAAGPYNSP. The whole CDR3 is CTCSAAAGPYNSPLYF. J is TRBJ1-6 and V is TRBV1, with a tentative D call TRBD1 (5 bases). With the read ending 3 residues before the CDR3 end, the germline J gene is used to fill in that end. TRBJ1-6 is an ORF for which the function is uncertain. The CDR3 runs 16 residues. Germline assignment: CDR1 NSQYPW and CDR2 LRSPGD (reference sequence). The ends were cut back, 1 base at V and 2 bases at J, with 9 bases in the middle.

A word on this clone: Gene names and germline match the mouse. Read data end 4 residues before the CDR3 end; the end is taken from the germline J gene. This chain uses TRBV3 with TRBJ1-1, with a tentative D call TRBD1 (6 bases). This CDR3 is 14 amino acids long. The germline V gene has CDR1 SNHLY and CDR2 FYNGKV (reference sequence). This chain's CDR3 is CASSLGREGAEVFF. The CDR3 DNA, read in part, is TGTGCCAGCAGCTTGGGTAGGGAGGGGGCA.

In this sample, this clone turned up a few times. Gene names are the mouse ones. With the read ending 4 residues before the CDR3 end, the germline J gene is used to fill in that end. Additional DNA sequences in this sample encode the identical CDR3. The chain joins TRBV13-1 to TRBJ2-3, with TRBD2 as a possible D gene (7 bases). V lost 0 bases and J lost 0, with 11 bases in between. The germline gives CDR1 NSHNY, CDR2 SYGAGN. The CDR3 is 16 amino acids. The CDR3 bases that were read are TGTGCCAGCAGTGATGCCCTGGGGGCTAGTGCAGAA. Translating it yields CASSDALGASAE. The whole CDR3 is CASSDALGASAETLYF.

This clone was counted only a few times. Gene labels here are mouse ones. The CDR3 end lies 4 residues beyond the end of the read and is filled in from the germline J gene. The chain joins TRBV31 to TRBJ2-3; TRBD1 aligns across 7 bases. CDR1 and CDR2 (germline): GKSSPN, SITVG. The trim removed 3 bases at V and 0 bases at J, leaving 3 bases unmatched. The CDR3 is made up of 14 amino acids. CDR3 bases read: TGTGCCTGGAGGGGACAGCCTAGTGCAGAA. As protein: CAWRGQPSAE. The whole CDR3 is CAWRGQPSAETLYF. Combining the CDR3 with reference TRBV31 and TRBJ2-3 gives the whole variable domain AQTIHQWPVAEIKAVGSPLSLGCTIKGKSSPNLYWYWQATGGTLQQLFYSITVGQVESVVQLNLSASRPKDDQFILSTEKLLLSHSGFYLCAWRGQPSAETLYFGSGTRLTVL.

For this clone: Gene names and germline refer to mouse. The read comes to an end 4 residues before the CDR3 does, leaving the germline J gene to fill in the end. This chain connects TRBV1 to TRBJ1-1; 7 nucleotides match TRBD1. Germline lookup yields CDR1 NSQYPW and CDR2 LRSPGD (reference sequence). This CDR3 is 13 amino acids long. The CDR3 here is CTCRTGEGAEVFF. Incomplete CDR3 DNA: TGCACCTGCAGAACAGGGGAGGGAGCA. The full variable domain, in which reference TRBV1 and TRBJ1-1 provide the parts outside the CDR3, is VTLLEQNPRWRLVPRGQAVNLRCILKNSQYPWMSWYQQDLQKQLQWLFTLRSPGDKEVKSLPGADYLATRVTDTELRLQVANMSQGRTLYCTCRTGEGAEVFFGKGTRLTVV.

To note about this clone: The genes are named according to mouse. The CDR3 goes on 4 residues after the read ends, and that part is filled in from the germline J gene. V is TRBV17 and J is TRBJ2-2; D is possibly TRBD2 (5 bases). Germline values: CDR1 MNHDT, CDR2 YYDKIL. This CDR3 comprises 18 residues. Deletions cut 0 bases from V and 2 bases from J, with 16 bases between. CDR3 DNA (partial): TGTGCTAGCAGTAGAGATCCCCCCTGGGCGGGGAACACCGGG. It is translated as CASSRDPPWAGNTG. The whole CDR3 region reads CASSRDPPWAGNTGQLYF. Complete variable domain (other parts from reference TRBV17 and TRBJ2-2): DTTVKQNPRYKLARVGKPVNLICSQTMNHDTMYWYQKKPNQAPKLLLFYYDKILNREADTFEKFQSSRPNNSFCSLYIGSAGLEYSAMYLCASSRDPPWAGNTGQLYFGEGSKLTVL.

A note on this clone: Gene names refer to mouse genes. The DNA ends 4 residues before the CDR3 does, and the rest of the CDR3 is filled in from the germline J gene. The identical CDR3 is also encoded by other nucleotide sequences in the sample. The chain employs TRBV13-3 and TRBJ2-7, with 10 positions matching TRBD1. Germline lookup yields CDR1 NNHDY and CDR2 SYVADS. The CDR3 totals 12 residues. The CDR3 reads CASRDRGDEQYF. The sequenced part of the CDR3 DNA is TGTGCCAGCAGGGACAGGGGGGAT.

This clone was observed a few times. Gene names follow the mouse nomenclature. The read halts 4 residues ahead of the CDR3 end, with the missing end drawn from the germline J gene. The sample holds other DNA sequences that translate to the same CDR3. The rearrangement links TRBV13-3 to TRBJ2-7; 7 nucleotides line up with TRBD2. Germline CDR1 and CDR2: NNHDY and SYVADS. The CDR3 spans 12 residues. The CDR3 is CASSETGDEQYF. Partial CDR3 DNA: TGTGCCAGCAGTGAAACTGGGGAT.

In its sample, this clone was seen a few times. Gene names refer to mouse genes. The DNA ends 4 residues before the CDR3 does, and the rest of the CDR3 is filled in from the germline J gene. The genes are TRBV13-3 and TRBJ2-3; 9 nucleotides match TRBD1. Germline values: CDR1 NNHDY, CDR2 SYVADS. CDR3 length: 14 amino acids. The V segment lost 2 bases and the J segment 4 bases; nucleotides outside the gene matches: 2. CDR3 bases read: TGTGCCAGCAGTGAGGGACAGGGACCAGAA. This translates into CASSEGQGPE. The whole CDR3 is CASSEGQGPETLYF.

A few counts support this clone. Any gene name here is a mouse gene name. The read ends 4 residues early relative to the CDR3; the germline J gene fills the gap. The rearrangement links TRBV19 to TRBJ2-3; no clear D gene. The CDR3 totals 12 residues. Germline V lookup: CDR1 FNHDT, CDR2 SITEND (reference sequence). Trimming left V 2 bases short and J 2 bases short, with 3 bases between. The CDR3 reads CASSINAETLYF. The sequenced part of the CDR3 DNA is TGTGCCAGCAGTATCAATGCAGAA.

Notes on this clone: These gene names are mouse names. The sequence runs out 4 residues before the end of the CDR3; the remainder is reconstructed from the germline J gene. V and J are TRBV1 and TRBJ2-2, with 10 bases fitting TRBD2. This CDR3 contains 16 residues. Germline CDR1 reads NSQYPW; CDR2 reads LRSPGD (reference sequence). The junction had 4 bases not matched to a gene; V was cut back by 0 bases and J by 6 bases. Incomplete CDR3 DNA: TGCACCTGCAGTGCAGATCGGGACTGGGGTTCCGGG. Amino acid sequence: CTCSADRDWGSG. The whole CDR3 protein is CTCSADRDWGSGQLYF. Drawing the rest from reference TRBV1 and TRBJ2-2, the complete variable domain is VTLLEQNPRWRLVPRGQAVNLRCILKNSQYPWMSWYQQDLQKQLQWLFTLRSPGDKEVKSLPGADYLATRVTDTELRLQVANMSQGRTLYCTCSADRDWGSGQLYFGEGSKLTVL.

Concerning this clone itself: Mouse germline and gene names are used. The read falls 4 residues short of the CDR3 end, and the missing part is taken from the germline J gene. V is TRBV31 and J is TRBJ1-2; 8 nucleotides align to TRBD1. V trimming: 5 bases; J trimming: 2 bases; junction bases outside the gene matches: 1. This CDR3 is built from 12 residues. Germline V gives CDR1 GKSSPN, CDR2 SITVG. This CDR3 is CAWRQGNSDYTF. The sequenced part of the CDR3 DNA is TGTGCCTGGCGACAGGGGAACTCC.

To note about this clone: Gene and germline names: mouse. Read data end 4 residues before the CDR3 end; the end is taken from the germline J gene. Other DNA sequences within the sample encode an identical CDR3. The chain uses TRBV5 and TRBJ1-2; D not certain. Trimming stripped 0 bases from V and 3 bases from J, with 5 bases between. This CDR3 is built from 13 residues. The V gene's germline CDR1 is LGHNA and CDR2 YNLKQL (reference sequence). The DNA read from the CDR3 is TGTGCCAGCAGCCAAGATCAGGACTCC. This translates into CASSQDQDS. The entire CDR3 sequence reads CASSQDQDSDYTF.

To note about this clone: Mouse names are used for the genes. The missing CDR3 end, 4 residues past where the read stops, is filled in from the germline J gene. This rearrangement joins TRBV5 to TRBJ1-1, with D possibly being TRBD1 (5 bases). The CDR3 contains 14 residues. Trimming stripped 0 bases from V and 4 bases from J, with 9 bases between. Germline values: CDR1 LGHNA, CDR2 YNLKQL (reference sequence). The covered CDR3 bases are TGTGCCAGCAGCCAAGACAGGGAGGGCACA. Translating it yields CASSQDREGT. The full CDR3 protein is CASSQDREGTEVFF.

Comments on this clone: A much more abundant neighbour one base away suggests this may be a read error. These gene names are mouse names. The observed sequence ends 4 residues before the CDR3 terminus, with the missing tail filled in from the germline J gene. The identical CDR3 is also encoded by other nucleotide sequences in the sample. The chain couples TRBV13-1 to TRBJ2-5; possible D gene TRBD1, 5 bases. The length of the CDR3 is 13 residues. CDR1 is NSHNY and CDR2 is SYGAGN in the germline V gene. V shed 3 bases and J shed 3 bases, with 8 bases lying between them. The CDR3: CASSGQNQDTQYF. The CDR3 DNA, read in part, is TGTGCCAGCAGTGGACAGAATCAAGAC.

For this clone: Genes and germline come from the mouse. The sequenced fragment ends 4 residues before the CDR3 boundary, so the rest is inferred from the germline J gene. Other DNA variants within this sample encode the same CDR3. The chain recombines TRBV13-2 with TRBJ2-5, with TRBD2 matching over 9 bases. Germline V lookup: CDR1 NNHNN, CDR2 SYGAGS (reference sequence). The CDR3 is made up of 15 amino acids. The sequenced CDR3 bases are TGTGCCAGCGGTGATGCTCTGGGGGGGAAAGAC. This encodes CASGDALGGKD. The entire CDR3 protein reads CASGDALGGKDTQYF.

This clone was detected only a few times. Genes here carry mouse names. The CDR3 sequence is CASSDSGQGYEQYF. The sequenced CDR3 bases are TGTGCCAGCAGTGATTCGGGACAGGGGTAT. The chain couples TRBV13-3 to TRBJ2-7; 10 bases are a match to TRBD1. Coverage ceases 4 residues before the CDR3 finishes, and the germline J gene fills in the end. The CDR3 extends over 14 amino acids. Germline V gene data show CDR1 as NNHDY and CDR2 as SYVADS.

This clone was found a few times. The germline and genes are mouse ones. Read data end 4 residues before the CDR3 end; the end is taken from the germline J gene. V is TRBV17 and J is TRBJ2-5; 9 bases align to TRBD2. From germline, CDR1 is MNHDT and CDR2 YYDKIL. V dropped 4 bases and J dropped 3; count of bases not matched to a gene: 2. This CDR3 is built from 14 residues. The chain's CDR3 is CASSTDWGQDTQYF. The DNA read from the CDR3 is TGTGCTAGCAGTACAGACTGGGGGCAAGAC.

This clone was recorded a few times. The genes are named according to mouse. The sequenced fragment ends 4 residues before the CDR3 boundary, so the rest is inferred from the germline J gene. The identical CDR3 is also encoded by other nucleotide sequences in the sample. V and J are TRBV13-2 and TRBJ2-2; 11 bases are shared with TRBD1. Germline V gene sequence: CDR1 NNHNN, CDR2 SYGAGS (reference sequence). CDR3 length equals 16 residues. Trimming removed 0 bases from V and 3 bases from J; junction bases left unmatched: 1. CDR3 region: CASGDAGQGDTGQLYF. CDR3 bases read: TGTGCCAGCGGTGATGCGGGACAGGGGGACACCGGG.

This clone was observed a few times. Gene labels here are mouse ones. The CDR3 goes on 4 residues after the read ends, and that part is filled in from the germline J gene. The rearrangement uses TRBV13-3 and TRBJ2-7; 7 bases are shared with TRBD2. The germline gives CDR1 NNHDY, CDR2 SYVADS. The CDR3 consists of 13 residues. V was pared by 3 bases and J by 1 base, with 1 base of the junction left unmatched. The CDR3 sequence is CASSAWGSYEQYF. The sequenced part of the CDR3 DNA is TGTGCCAGCAGTGCCTGGGGGTCCTAT.

This clone was counted a few times. Mouse germline and gene names are used. From the germline J gene comes the end of the CDR3, since the read stops 4 residues before it. V and J are TRBV5 and TRBJ2-3; possible D gene TRBD2, 6 bases. Germline V gene lookup returns CDR1 LGHNA and CDR2 YNLKQL (reference sequence). The CDR3 sequence is 16 residues long. Deletions cut 0 bases from V and 1 base from J, with 11 bases between. CDR3 loop: CASSQDGGIGAETLYF. CDR3 DNA (partial): TGTGCCAGCAGCCAAGATGGGGGAATCGGTGCAGAA.